This entry lists 4 T cell receptor beta chains sequenced from one sample in a study of CD8+ T cells in alopecia areata. Treatment in this sample: oral pan-JAK inhibitor, 5-10 mg twice daily. Sequencing relied on a cDNA template that was reverse transcribed from extracted RNA. Clones were sequenced by immunoSEQ multiplex PCR, and TCRdb holds only the in-frame ones, with some missing. The sample has 120,000 to 150,000 clones, roughly four fifths seen once. This sample comprised CD8+ T cells sorted from blood, obtained at week 4, from a patient treated with tofacitinib. These receptors were taken from a human donor with alopecia areata.

V and J are TRBV9 and TRBJ1-4; tentative D call: TRBD1 (6 bases). The germline CDR1 and CDR2 sequences are SGDLS and YYNGEE. CDR3 length equals 15 residues. Between the trimmed V and J ends, which lost 4 bases and 3 bases, there was a span of 13 bases. This CDR3 is CASSPTDSPNEKLFF. The CDR3, as DNA: TGTGCCAGCAGCCCGACGGACAGCCCTAATGAAAAACTGTTTTTT.

This chain joins TRBV7-6 and TRBJ2-5, with TRBD2 identical over 7 bases. V was clipped by 2 bases and J by 3 bases; unmatched bases: 6. Germline V gene data show CDR1 as SGHVS and CDR2 as FNYEAQ. CDR3 length: 15 amino acids. The CDR3 DNA sequence: TGTGCCAGCAGCTTACTACTAGCGCGGGAAGAGACCCAGTACTTC. Amino acids: CASSLLLAREETQYF.

The chain recombines TRBV28 with TRBJ2-3; 10 bases agree with TRBD2. Germline V gives CDR1 MDHEN, CDR2 SYDVKM. CDR3 length: 15 amino acids. With 6 bases clipped from V and 1 base from J, the junction kept 4 bases outside the gene matches. The CDR3 loop reads CASSRLAGRTDTQYF. The CDR3 DNA reads TGTGCCAGCAGCAGACTAGCGGGCCGCACAGATACGCAGTATTTT. Based on the CDR3 plus reference TRBV28 and TRBJ2-3, the full variable domain is DVKVTQSSRYLVKRTGEKVFLECVQDMDHENMFWYRQDPGLGLRLIYFSYDVKMKEKGDIPEGYSVSREKKERFSLILESASTNQTSMYLCASSRLAGRTDTQYFGPGTRLTVL.

This clone has only one observation. This chain uses TRBV19 with TRBJ2-1; tentatively, D is TRBD1 (5 bases). The CDR3 has 15 amino acids. The germline CDR1 and CDR2 sequences are LNHDA and SQIVND (reference sequence). V lost 5 bases, J lost 2 bases, and 13 bases lay in between. This CDR3 reads CASSLGKGPYNEQFF. The CDR3, as DNA: TGTGCCAGTAGTCTTGGTAAGGGGCCCTACAATGAGCAGTTCTTC. The whole variable domain, filled in from reference TRBV19 and TRBJ2-1, reads DGGITQSPKYLFRKEGQNVTLSCEQNLNHDAMYWYRQDPGQGLRLIYYSQIVNDFQKGDIAEGYSVSREKKESFPLTVTSAQKNPTAFYLCASSLGKGPYNEQFFGPGTRLTVL.